These 15 T cell receptor beta chains were sequenced from one sample in a study of human T cells and chemical hapten exposure. The time point denotes: patch test 1, 2 weeks after DPC sensitization. Sample treatment: therapeutic diphenylcyclopropenone sensitization with weekly scalp DPC. TCRdb used MiXCR to reprocess the RACE reads, holding one entry per CDR3 protein. The data contain tens of thousands of distinct CDR3 sequences, around 11% of them singletons. The specimen comprised whole blood, sampled in connection with sensitization to the hapten diphenylcyclopropenone (DPC). The receptors were sampled from a woman between 45 and 65 years old with alopecia areata. Some clones in this sample may be carry-over from other donors' samples.

This clonotype was observed many times. The chain couples TRBV2 to TRBJ1-1, with 7 bases that match TRBD1. The CDR3 sequence is 16 residues long. The germline gives CDR1 SNHLY, CDR2 FYNNEI. Trimming removed 4 bases from V and 1 base from J; junction bases left unmatched: 9. The CDR3 DNA follows: TGTGCCAGCAGTGTTTCTCCGGACAGGTCGAACACTGAAGCTTTCTTT. Translating gives CASSVSPDRSNTEAFF.

This clonotype came up a few times. This rearrangement joins TRBV7-8 to TRBJ1-5, with 7 nucleotides matching TRBD1. V lost 6 bases and J lost 7; bases outside the gene matches: 9. CDR1 is SGHVS, CDR2 FQNEAQ, per germline. The CDR3 consists of 14 residues. The CDR3 is CASRNRGAGQPQHF. CDR3 DNA: TGTGCCAGCAGGAACAGGGGTGCCGGACAGCCCCAGCATTTT. The complete variable domain, with remaining parts taken from reference TRBV7-8 and TRBJ1-5, reads GAGVSQSPRYKVAKRGQDVALRCDPISGHVSLFWYQQALGQGPEFLTYFQNEAQLDKSGLPSDRFFAERPEGSVSTLKIQRTQQEDSAVYLCASRNRGAGQPQHFGDGTRLSIL.

This chain joins TRBV20-1 and TRBJ1-4; D remains ambiguous. Germline assignment: CDR1 DFQATT and CDR2 SNEGSKA (reference sequence). CDR3 size: 14 residues. V shed 5 bases and J shed 5 bases, with 15 bases lying between them. The CDR3 spells CSARPTSVNEKLFF. CDR3 sequence (DNA): TGCAGTGCTCGGCCGACTTCGGTGAATGAAAAACTGTTTTTT.

In its sample, this clonotype was seen a few times. The V and J genes are TRBV30 and TRBJ2-2; D is unresolved. Trimming took off 1 base at V and 3 bases at J, with 6 bases between the two ends. CDR1 is GTSNPN and CDR2 is SVGIG in the germline V gene (reference sequence). The CDR3 runs to 13 residues. CDR3 sequence: CAWSERYTGELFF. The CDR3 DNA is TGTGCCTGGAGTGAGAGGTACACCGGGGAGCTGTTTTTT.

The chain carries TRBV18 and TRBJ2-7, with D tentatively TRBD1 or TRBD2 (6 bases each). In germline, CDR1 is KGHSH, CDR2 LQKENI. CDR3 size: 14 residues. V lost 8 bases and J lost 2, with 16 bases in between. The CDR3 region is CASTFGGTPYEQYF. The DNA of the CDR3 is TGTGCCAGCACCTTTGGGGGGACACCCTACGAGCAGTACTTC.

This clonotype was seen a handful of times. The chain uses TRBV10-3 and TRBJ2-2; D unclear. Trimming removed 2 bases from V and 5 bases from J, with 0 bases in between. This CDR3 is 11 amino acids long. Germline assignment: CDR1 ENHRY and CDR2 SYGVKD. The CDR3 sequence: CAISETGELFF. The CDR3 DNA reads TGTGCCATCAGTGAGACCGGGGAGCTGTTTTTT.

This clonotype was seen at least ten times. The V call is TRBV28, the J call TRBJ2-1; no clear D gene. The CDR3 has 14 amino acids. Germline V CDR1 and CDR2: MDHEN, SYDVKM. Trimming pared 6 bases from V and 4 bases from J, leaving 13 bases between. CDR3 in amino acids: CASSLPGRYNEQFF. The CDR3 DNA reads TGTGCCAGCAGCCTTCCCGGCAGGTACAATGAGCAGTTCTTC.

The rearrangement joins TRBV15 to TRBJ2-3; D is unclear. With 8 bases removed from V and 6 bases from J, the gap between germline ends came to 9 bases. The CDR3 consists of 11 residues. The germline gives CDR1 LNHNV, CDR2 YYDKDF (reference sequence). CDR3 sequence reads: CATGLRDTQYF. The DNA for the CDR3 is TGTGCCACCGGCCTAAGGGATACGCAGTATTTT.

This clonotype has a single count. This sequence joins TRBV7-8 and TRBJ2-7, with 7 bases aligning to TRBD2. Per the germline V gene, CDR1 is SGHVS and CDR2 is FQNEAQ. This CDR3 has 16 residues. After removal of 5 bases from V and 2 bases from J, the junction contained 12 bases not matched to a gene. CDR3 coding DNA: TGTGCCAGCAGCGCTTTGGGTCTAGCGGTAACCTACGAGCAGTACTTC. Residues: CASSALGLAVTYEQYF.

In its sample, this clonotype was seen many times. The V gene is TRBV20-1, the J gene TRBJ1-2; no clear D. Germline V CDR1 and CDR2: DFQATT, SNEGSKA (reference sequence). This CDR3 region has 11 residues. Deletions cut 3 bases from V and 5 bases from J, with 7 bases between. CDR3 in amino acids: CSASPLYGYTF. The CDR3 coding sequence is TGCAGTGCTAGCCCGCTATATGGCTACACCTTC.

This rearrangement joins TRBV7-9 to TRBJ1-1; D unresolved. Germline V lookup: CDR1 SEHNR, CDR2 FQNEAQ (reference sequence). V gave up 5 bases and J gave up 7 bases, with 8 bases separating them. This CDR3 comprises 11 residues. The CDR3 loop reads CASSGPFEAFF. The CDR3 DNA is TGTGCCAGCAGCGGCCCTTTTGAAGCTTTCTTT.

This chain uses TRBV27 with TRBJ2-2; perhaps TRBD2 as D (5 bases). This CDR3 spans 18 amino acids. V was trimmed by 7 bases and J by 0 bases, leaving 21 bases between them. CDR1 is MNHEY and CDR2 is SMNVEV in the germline V gene (reference sequence). The DNA for the CDR3 is TGTGCCAGCAAAACCAGCTACCGTGTAGCGCCGAACACCGGGGAGCTGTTTTTT. Protein: CASKTSYRVAPNTGELFF.

The chain joins TRBV4-1 to TRBJ2-2, with D possibly TRBD1 on 6 matching bases. CDR1 is MGHRA and CDR2 is YSYEKL in the germline V gene. The CDR3 is made up of 16 amino acids. The V end was cut by 0 bases, the J end by 5 bases, with 13 bases between. The DNA of the CDR3 is TGCGCCAGCAGCCAAGACACCTTCAGGGGAACCGGGGAGCTGTTTTTT. Its translation: CASSQDTFRGTGELFF.

The V call is TRBV9, the J call TRBJ2-5; tentatively, D is TRBD2 (7 bases). Germline CDR1 and CDR2: SGDLS and YYNGEE. V was pared by 0 bases and J by 2 bases, with 23 bases between. This CDR3 has 19 amino acids. CDR3 DNA sequence: TGTGCCAGCAGCGTAGGATATGGCGGGGGCCCGCCGGAGCAAGAGACCCAGTACTTC. This codes for CASSVGYGGGPPEQETQYF.

The chain couples TRBV27 to TRBJ2-1, with D hard to call. V lost 6 bases to trimming and J lost 2 bases, with 14 bases between them. Germline CDR1 MNHEY, CDR2 SMNVEV (reference sequence). The CDR3 covers 15 residues. The CDR3 sequence: CASRPTQVTYNEQFF. For the CDR3, the DNA is TGTGCCAGCAGGCCTACCCAGGTAACCTACAATGAGCAGTTCTTC.